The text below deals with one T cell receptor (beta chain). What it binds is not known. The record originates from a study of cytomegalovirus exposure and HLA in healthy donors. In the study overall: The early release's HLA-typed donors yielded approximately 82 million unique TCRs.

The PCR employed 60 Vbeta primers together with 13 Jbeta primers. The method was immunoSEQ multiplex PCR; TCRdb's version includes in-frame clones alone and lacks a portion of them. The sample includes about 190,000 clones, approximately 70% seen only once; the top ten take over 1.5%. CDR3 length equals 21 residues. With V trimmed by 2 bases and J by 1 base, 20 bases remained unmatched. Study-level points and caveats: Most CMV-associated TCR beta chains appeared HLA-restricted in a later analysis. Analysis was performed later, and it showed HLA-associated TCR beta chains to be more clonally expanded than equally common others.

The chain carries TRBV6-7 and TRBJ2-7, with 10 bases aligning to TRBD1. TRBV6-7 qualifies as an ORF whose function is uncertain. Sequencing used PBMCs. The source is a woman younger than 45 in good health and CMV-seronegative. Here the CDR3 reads CASSYLCRDRGMLGQSYEQYF. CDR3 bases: TGTGCCAGCAGTTACCTATGCCGGGACAGGGGAATGCTTGGTCAATCCTACGAGCAGTACTTC.